This T cell receptor (beta chain) stems from a study of T cells in Graves' hyperthyroidism and ophthalmopathy. General study findings and limits: Ophthalmopathy prediction by the model preceded onset by a median approximately six months.

From RNA transcripts, TCR beta CDR3 regions were amplified. RT-PCR in the first round (using the HTBI primer set) targeted the TCR CDR3. TCRdb reprocessed the multiplex PCR reads via MiXCR and lists one record per CDR3 protein. The sample carries hundreds of thousands of distinct CDR3 sequences, approximately 25% recorded once. On this clonotype: Antigen specificity is unknown.

From germline, CDR1 is LGHDT and CDR2 YNNKEL (reference sequence). The V end lost 4 bases, the J end lost 7 bases, and 14 bases lay between the germline ends. The CDR3 consists of 14 residues. Graves' hyperthyroidism was deemed stable absent ophthalmopathy progression within 18 months. This sequence originates from a man in his fifties or sixties with Graves' hyperthyroidism. The chain joins TRBV3-1 to TRBJ2-4, with D perhaps TRBD1 (5 bases). Sequenced input: blood. Written as DNA, the CDR3 is TGTGCCAGCAGCCTTAAAGGGGCAGGGAACATTCAGTACTTC. It specifies CASSLKGAGNIQYF.